This T cell receptor (beta chain) was recorded in a study of post-analysis software for immune sequencing data. Study-wide context: Progressive-relapsing, secondary progressive and relapsing-remitting multiple sclerosis were among the disease courses included.

V was cut by 4 bases and J by 7 bases, with 11 bases left in between. CDR1 and CDR2 (germline): DFQATT, SNEGSKA (reference sequence). The length of the CDR3 is 11 residues. This clonotype has more than one count but fewer than ten. Antigen specificity is unknown. Overall study findings and caveats: People with multiple sclerosis had a significantly lower normalized Chao1 diversity than controls did. Four to six TRBV segments were significantly more frequent in patients than in controls. TRBV5-6, TRBV5-1 and TRBV20-1 were among these segments.

Unique molecular identifiers tagged the TCR beta cDNA libraries. T cells numbering roughly 0.95 to 10 million gave rise to about 540,000 cDNA molecules. In TCRdb, the PCR reads were re-called with MiXCR into one record per CDR3 protein. The sample gives roughly 700,000 distinct CDR3 sequences, 25% to 30% of which show up once; around 0.56% is in the top ten. The rearrangement uses TRBV20-1 and TRBJ2-7; D gene unclear. The sequenced sample consisted of blood. The clonotype was recovered from a girl aged 5-17 years with multiple sclerosis. The CDR3 DNA reads TGCAGTGCTACCCCTCTTCGAGAGCAGTACTTC. The encoded protein is CSATPLREQYF.